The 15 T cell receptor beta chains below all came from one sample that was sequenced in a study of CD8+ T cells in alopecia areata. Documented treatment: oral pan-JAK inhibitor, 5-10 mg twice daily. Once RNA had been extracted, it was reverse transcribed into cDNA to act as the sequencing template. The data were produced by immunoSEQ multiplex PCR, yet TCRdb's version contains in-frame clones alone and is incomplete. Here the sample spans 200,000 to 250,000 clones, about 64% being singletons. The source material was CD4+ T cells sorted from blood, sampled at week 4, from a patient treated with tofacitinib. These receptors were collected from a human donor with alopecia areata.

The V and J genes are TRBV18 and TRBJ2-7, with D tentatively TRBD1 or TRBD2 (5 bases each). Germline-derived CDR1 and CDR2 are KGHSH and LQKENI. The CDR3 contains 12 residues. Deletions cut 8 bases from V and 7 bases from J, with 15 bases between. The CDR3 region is CASGGRVEEQYF. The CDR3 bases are TGTGCCAGCGGAGGCAGGGTGGAAGAGCAGTACTTC. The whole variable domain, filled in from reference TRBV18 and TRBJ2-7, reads NAGVMQNPRHLVRRRGQEARLRCSPMKGHSHVYWYRQLPEEGLKFMVYLQKENIIDESGMPKERFSAEFPKEGPSILRIQQVVRGDSAAYFCASGGRVEEQYFGPGTRLTVT.

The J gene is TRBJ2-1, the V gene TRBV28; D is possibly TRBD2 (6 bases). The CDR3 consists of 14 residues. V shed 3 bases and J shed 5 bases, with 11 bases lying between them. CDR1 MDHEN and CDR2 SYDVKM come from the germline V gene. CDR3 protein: CASSLVGGNNEQFF. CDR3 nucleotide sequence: TGTGCCAGCAGTTTGGTGGGAGGTAACAATGAGCAGTTCTTC.

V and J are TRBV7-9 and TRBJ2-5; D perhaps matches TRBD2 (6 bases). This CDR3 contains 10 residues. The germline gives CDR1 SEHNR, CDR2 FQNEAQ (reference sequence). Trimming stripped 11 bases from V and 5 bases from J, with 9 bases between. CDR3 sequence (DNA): TGTGCCGGCGGGGTGGAGACCCAGTACTTC. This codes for CAGGVETQYF.

The CDR3 nucleotides read TGTGCCAGCAGCCACCCGGACCTTGCTGAAGCTTTCTTT. Its translation: CASSHPDLAEAFF. The chain recombines TRBV4-2 with TRBJ1-1; D is undetermined. There are 13 residues in the CDR3. The germline gives CDR1 LGHNA, CDR2 YNFKEQ. The V end was cut by 3 bases, the J end by 6 bases, with 11 bases between.

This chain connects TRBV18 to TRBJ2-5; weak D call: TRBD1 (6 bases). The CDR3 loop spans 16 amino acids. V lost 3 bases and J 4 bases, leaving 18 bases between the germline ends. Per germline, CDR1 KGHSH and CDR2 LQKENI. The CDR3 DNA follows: TGTGCCAGCTCACCCCGTGGGGGCGCGACCGGAGAGACCCAGTACTTC. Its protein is CASSPRGGATGETQYF.

CDR3 in amino acids: CASSGQAPYGYTF. CDR3 nucleotide sequence: TGTGCCAGCAGTGGCCAGGCCCCCTATGGCTACACCTTC. The genes are TRBV25-1 and TRBJ1-2; D unclear. CDR1 is MGHDK, CDR2 SYGVNS, per germline. V shed 4 bases and J shed 4 bases, with 10 bases lying between them. The CDR3 runs 13 residues.

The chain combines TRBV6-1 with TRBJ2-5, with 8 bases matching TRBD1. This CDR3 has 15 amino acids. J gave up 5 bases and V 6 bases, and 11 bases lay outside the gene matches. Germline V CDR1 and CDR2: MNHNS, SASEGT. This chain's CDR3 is CASSAGQGMWETQYF. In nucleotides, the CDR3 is TGTGCCAGCAGCGCCGGACAGGGAATGTGGGAGACCCAGTACTTC.

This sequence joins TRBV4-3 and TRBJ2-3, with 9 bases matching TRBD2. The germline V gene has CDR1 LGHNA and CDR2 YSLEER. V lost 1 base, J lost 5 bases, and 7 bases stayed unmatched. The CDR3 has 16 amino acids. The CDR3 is CASSQVRGLAGDTQYF. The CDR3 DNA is TGCGCCAGCAGCCAAGTCCGGGGACTAGCCGGAGATACGCAGTATTTT.

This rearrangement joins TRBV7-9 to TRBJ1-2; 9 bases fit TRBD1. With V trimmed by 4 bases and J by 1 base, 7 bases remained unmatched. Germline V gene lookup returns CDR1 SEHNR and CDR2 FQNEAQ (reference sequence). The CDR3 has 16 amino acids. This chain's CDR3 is CASSSGTGPHNYGYTF. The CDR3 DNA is TGTGCCAGCAGCTCCGGGACAGGGCCGCATAACTATGGCTACACCTTC.

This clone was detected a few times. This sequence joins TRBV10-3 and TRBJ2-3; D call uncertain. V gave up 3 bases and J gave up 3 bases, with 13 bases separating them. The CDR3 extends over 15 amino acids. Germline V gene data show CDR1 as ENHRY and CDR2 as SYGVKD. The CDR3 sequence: CAISDKTQATDTQYF. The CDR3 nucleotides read TGTGCCATCAGTGATAAAACGCAGGCTACAGATACGCAGTATTTT.

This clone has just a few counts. The DNA of the CDR3 is TGCAGCGCCGAGAGGCTTGATAGGGAGACCCAGTACTTC. This sequence encodes CSAERLDRETQYF. V is TRBV29-1 and J is TRBJ2-5, with D hard to call. The V gene's germline CDR1 is SQVTM and CDR2 ANQGSEA. V lost 7 bases and J 5 bases, leaving 17 bases between the germline ends. CDR3 length: 13 amino acids.

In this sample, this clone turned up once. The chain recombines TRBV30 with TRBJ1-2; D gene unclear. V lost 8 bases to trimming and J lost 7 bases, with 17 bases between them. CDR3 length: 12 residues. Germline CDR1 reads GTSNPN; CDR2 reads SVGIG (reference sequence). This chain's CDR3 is CAHLSPVRGYTF. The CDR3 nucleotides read TGTGCCCACCTGAGCCCAGTTCGTGGCTACACCTTC.

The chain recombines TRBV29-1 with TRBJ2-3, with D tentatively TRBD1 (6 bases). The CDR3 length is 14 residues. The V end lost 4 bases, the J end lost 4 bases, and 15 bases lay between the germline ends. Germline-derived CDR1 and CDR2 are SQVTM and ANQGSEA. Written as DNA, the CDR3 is TGCAGCGTTGTTGGACAGACGCTACCAGATACGCAGTATTTT. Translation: CSVVGQTLPDTQYF.

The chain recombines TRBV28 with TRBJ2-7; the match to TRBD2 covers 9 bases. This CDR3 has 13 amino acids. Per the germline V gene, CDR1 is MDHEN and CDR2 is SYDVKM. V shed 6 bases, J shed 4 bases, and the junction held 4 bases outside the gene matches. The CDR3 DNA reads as TGTGCCAGCAGGACTAGCGGTATTTACGAGCAGTACTTC. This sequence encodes CASRTSGIYEQYF.

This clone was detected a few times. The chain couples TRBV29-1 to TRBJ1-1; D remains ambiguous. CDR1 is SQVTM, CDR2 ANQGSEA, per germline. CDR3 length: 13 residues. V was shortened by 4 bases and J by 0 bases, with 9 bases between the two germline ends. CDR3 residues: CSVAPGMNTEAFF. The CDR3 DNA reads TGCAGCGTTGCCCCGGGGATGAACACTGAAGCTTTCTTT.